The 9 T cell receptor beta chains given below trace back to one sample, sequenced in a study of blood T cell repertoires in COVID-19 (dated by TCRdb to about 2020). The library was produced with the immunoSEQ multiplex PCR assay. The clones in this table, taken by TCRdb from immuneACCESS, are in-frame only. Not every clone is retained; where verified, under half of the shortfall comes from an unresolved V gene, and the cause of the rest is unknown. The sample table lists about 180,000 clones, 82% of them with a count of one. Roughly 9% of the sample goes to the ten largest clones. The sequenced sample consisted of peripheral blood. The receptors stem from a woman between 65 and 79 years old with acute or convalescent COVID-19.

J is TRBJ1-3 and V is TRBV18; 7 bases are a match to TRBD1. This CDR3 has 13 residues. The J segment lost 3 bases and the V segment lost 5 bases, leaving 1 base of the junction unmatched. CDR1 and CDR2 (germline): KGHSH, LQKENI. The CDR3 spells CASSTGDGNTIYF. CDR3 in DNA: TGTGCCAGCTCAACAGGGGATGGAAACACCATATATTTT.

About this clone: Within the sample, other DNA sequences also encode this same CDR3. V and J are TRBV9 and TRBJ1-5; D possibly corresponds to TRBD1 (6 bases). The CDR3 sequence is 14 residues long. CDR1 SGDLS and CDR2 YYNGEE come from the germline V gene. Trimming pared 0 bases from V and 4 bases from J, leaving 8 bases between. In DNA form, the CDR3 reads TGTGCCAGCAGCGTAGGGACAGCTAATCAGCCCCAGCATTTT. This sequence encodes CASSVGTANQPQHF.

The J gene is TRBJ2-7, the V gene TRBV7-2, with a tentative D call TRBD2 (6 bases). CDR3 length: 14 residues. Germline V gives CDR1 SGHTA, CDR2 FQGNSA. Trimming cost V 4 bases and J 2 bases, with 12 bases left between them. Here the CDR3 reads CASSSEGRTYEQYF. The DNA of the CDR3 is TGTGCCAGCAGCTCGGAGGGACGGACCTACGAGCAGTACTTC. The complete variable domain, with remaining parts taken from reference TRBV7-2 and TRBJ2-7, reads GAGVSQSPSNKVTEKGKDVELRCDPISGHTALYWYRQSLGQGLEFLIYFQGNSAPDKSGLPSDRFSAERTGGSVSTLTIQRTQQEDSAVYLCASSSEGRTYEQYFGPGTRLTVT.

The chain joins TRBV12-3 or TRBV12-4 to TRBJ1-2; no clear D. The CDR3 consists of 12 residues. V was trimmed by 3 bases and J by 8 bases, leaving 10 bases between them. The CDR3 DNA sequence: TGTGCCAGCAGTTTTGCGGAATACGGCTACACCTTC. Protein: CASSFAEYGYTF.

The J gene is TRBJ2-5, the V gene TRBV13, with 7 bases fitting TRBD1. The junction had 2 bases not matched to a gene; V was cut back by 5 bases and J by 2 bases. The CDR3 has 13 amino acids. CDR1 and CDR2 from the germline V gene are PRHDT and FYEKMQ (reference sequence). CDR3 region: CASSGTAQETQYF. In DNA, the CDR3 is TGTGCCAGCAGCGGGACAGCACAAGAGACCCAGTACTTC.

The gene calls are TRBV5-1 and TRBJ2-5; weak D call: TRBD1 (6 bases). Trimming cost V 0 bases and J 3 bases, with 9 bases left between them. The CDR3 is made up of 14 amino acids. Looked up from germline, CDR1 is SGHRS and CDR2 is YFSETQ. The CDR3 coding sequence is TGCGCCAGCAGCTTGGTGGGGGCCGAAGAGACCCAGTACTTC. It codes for CASSLVGAEETQYF.

In its sample, this clone was seen once. V is TRBV7-2 and J is TRBJ1-2; D gene uncertain. V gave up 5 bases and J gave up 8 bases, with 27 bases separating them. The length of the CDR3 is 17 residues. CDR1 is SGHTA, CDR2 FQGNSA, per germline. As DNA, the CDR3 is TGTGCCAGCAGCCCCCTCTCGACACCCCAGGTCGCCAAGGGCTACACCTTC. Amino acid sequence: CASSPLSTPQVAKGYTF.

J is TRBJ2-1 and V is TRBV29-1; tentative D call: TRBD2 (6 bases). V shed 1 base and J shed 10 bases, with 17 bases lying between them. CDR1 and CDR2 from the germline V gene are SQVTM and ANQGSEA. This CDR3 region has 14 residues. CDR3 in DNA: TGCAGCGTTGAAGGTAGCGAAGCGGGTTTCGAGCAGTTCTTC. It translates to CSVEGSEAGFEQFF.

The chain recombines TRBV5-6 with TRBJ1-4, with D perhaps TRBD1 (6 bases). Germline lookup yields CDR1 SGHDT and CDR2 YYEEEE. The V gene lost 0 bases and the J gene lost 0 bases, with 12 bases spanning the gap. This CDR3 has 17 amino acids. The CDR3 DNA reads as TGTGCCAGCAGCTTGGTGCAGGGGACGTCAACTAATGAAAAACTGTTTTTT. Its protein product is CASSLVQGTSTNEKLFF.